This is a list of T cell receptor beta chains from one sample in a study of blood T cell repertoires in COVID-19. Only in-frame clones appear in the TCRdb table, and some are missing; sequencing was by immunoSEQ multiplex PCR. Of 350,000 or so clones in the sample, 90% were seen once. Source material: peripheral blood. Source of these receptors: a young man with active or convalescent COVID-19. The CDR3 runs from the conserved cysteine through the conserved F or W. A D gene is named only where the DNA matches it firmly. Clone sizes are given selectively: once, few, many, or a class where the clone is expanded.

j_gene	v_gene	d_gene	abundance	CDR3aa	CDR3nt
TRBJ2-6	TRBV28	-	-	CASKLTESSGANVLTF	TGTGCCAGCAAACTGACTGAAAGCTCTGGGGCCAACGTCCTGACTTTC
TRBJ2-3	TRBV6-6	TRBD2	-	CASIYEAGGYGTQYF	TGTGCCAGCATCTATGAAGCGGGGGGGTACGGTACGCAGTATTTT
TRBJ2-3	TRBV27	-	-	CASMARGWGTDTQYF	TGTGCCAGCATGGCCCGGGGGTGGGGCACAGATACGCAGTATTTT
TRBJ1-2	TRBV11-2	-	-	CASSLGDSNYGYTF	TGTGCCAGCAGCTTAGGAGACAGTAACTATGGCTACACCTTC
TRBJ1-5	TRBV6-2/TRBV6-3	TRBD1	once	CASSYSGVGQEAYSNQPQHF	TGTGCCAGCAGTTACTCAGGAGTTGGACAGGAGGCTTATAGCAATCAGCCCCAGCATTTT
TRBJ2-1	TRBV5-4	-	-	CASQIGGNGEQFF	TGTGCCAGCCAAATCGGAGGCAACGGGGAGCAGTTCTTC
TRBJ1-4	TRBV27	-	-	CASTFRGRPNEKLFF	TGTGCCAGCACTTTTAGGGGCAGACCTAATGAAAAACTGTTTTTT
TRBJ1-2	TRBV27	-	once	CASKAGGLGYTF	TGTGCCAGTAAAGCGGGGGGGCTCGGCTACACCTTC
TRBJ1-4	TRBV7-2	TRBD1	once	CASSLAGQGFEKLFF	TGTGCCAGCAGCTTAGCGGGACAGGGATTCGAAAAACTGTTTTTT
TRBJ1-1	TRBV7-2	-	few	CASSRTPGSHTEAFF	TGTGCCAGCAGCCGTACACCAGGGTCCCACACTGAAGCTTTCTTT
TRBJ2-5	TRBV7-9	-	-	CASSLASIAETQYF	TGTGCCAGCAGCTTAGCGAGCATCGCAGAGACCCAGTACTTC
TRBJ2-7	TRBV19	TRBD1	-	CASSSTTGGYEQYF	TGTGCCAGTAGTTCGACGACAGGGGGATACGAGCAGTACTTC
TRBJ1-1	TRBV12-3/TRBV12-4	-	-	CASGTGTITEAFF	TGTGCCAGCGGCACCGGGACAATCACTGAAGCTTTCTTT
TRBJ1-1	TRBV9	-	few	CASSAQGAGGNTEAFF	TGTGCCAGCAGCGCACAGGGTGCGGGAGGGAACACTGAAGCTTTCTTT
TRBJ1-5	TRBV6-6	-	-	CASSYSRDQPQHF	TGTGCCAGCAGTTACTCGCGGGATCAGCCCCAGCATTTT
TRBJ2-7	TRBV5-4	TRBD2	-	CATRGLASEQYF	TGTGCCACCCGGGGACTAGCTTCCGAGCAGTACTTC
TRBJ2-5	TRBV18	TRBD2	once	CASSPLGAGGAETQYF	TGTGCCAGCTCACCACTGGGAGCGGGGGGCGCAGAGACCCAGTACTTC
TRBJ2-7	TRBV19	-	-	CASSIEPASGYEQYF	TGTGCCAGTAGTATAGAACCAGCCTCGGGTTACGAGCAGTACTTC
TRBJ1-5	TRBV7-9	-	once	CASSLQNQPQHF	TGTGCCAGCAGCTTACAAAATCAGCCCCAGCATTTT
TRBJ2-7	TRBV4-1	-	-	CASSQEGGYEQYF	TGCGCCAGCAGCCAAGAGGGGGGCTACGAGCAGTACTTC
TRBJ2-7	TRBV5-1	-	-	CASSLVLSGYEQYF	TGCGCCAGCAGCTTGGTTCTTAGCGGCTACGAGCAGTACTTC
TRBJ2-4	TRBV28	TRBD2	-	CASSRETSGGIAKNIQYF	TGTGCCAGCTCAAGGGAGACTAGCGGGGGGATAGCCAAAAACATTCAGTACTTC
TRBJ1-3	TRBV19	-	few	CASSIDWRPWSGNTIYF	TGTGCCAGTAGTATAGATTGGCGGCCTTGGTCTGGAAACACCATATATTTT
TRBJ1-5	TRBV18	-	-	CASSPLRGGSNQPQHF	TGTGCCAGCTCACCGCTCAGGGGCGGTAGCAATCAGCCCCAGCATTTT
TRBJ1-5	TRBV7-2	-	-	CASSPPSNQPQHF	TGTGCCAGCAGCCCCCCGAGCAATCAGCCCCAGCATTTT
TRBJ2-7	TRBV3-1/TRBV3-2	TRBD2	-	CASSRANARGGSEQYF	TGTGCCAGCAGCAGGGCCAACGCCCGGGGGGGCTCCGAGCAGTACTTC
TRBJ2-2	TRBV27	-	-	CASSRYRETNTGELFF	TGTGCCAGCAGTAGATACAGGGAGACGAACACCGGGGAGCTGTTTTTT
TRBJ2-7	TRBV4-1	-	-	CASSLSAGISPNEQYF	TGCGCCAGCAGCCTTTCCGCCGGGATTTCGCCTAACGAGCAGTACTTC
TRBJ2-4	TRBV28	TRBD1	-	CASSYAGQVVQYF	TGTGCCAGCAGTTATGCGGGACAGGTTGTTCAGTACTTC
TRBJ1-1	TRBV27	-	-	CASSLWSGWAEAFF	TGTGCCAGCAGTTTATGGTCAGGGTGGGCTGAAGCTTTCTTT
TRBJ1-3	TRBV2	-	few	CASRDTGRNTIYF	TGTGCCAGCAGAGACACAGGCCGAAACACCATATATTTT
TRBJ2-7	TRBV19	-	once	CASGRRTGTTYEQYF	TGTGCCAGCGGAAGACGGACAGGGACTACCTACGAGCAGTACTTC
TRBJ1-5	TRBV6-2/TRBV6-3	TRBD1	-	CASSDRGQFRGNQPQHF	TGTGCCAGCAGCGACAGGGGCCAATTTAGGGGCAATCAGCCCCAGCATTTT
TRBJ1-3	TRBV5-1	-	-	CASSLSQPLSAGGNTIYF	TGCGCCAGCAGCTTGTCCCAACCTCTTAGCGCTGGTGGAAACACCATATATTTT
TRBJ2-1	TRBV14	-	-	CASSRTQGTYNEQFF	TGTGCCAGCAGCCGGACCCAGGGGACCTACAATGAGCAGTTCTTC
TRBJ1-6	TRBV28	TRBD1	-	CASRSQDRGNSPLHF	TGTGCCAGCAGATCCCAGGACAGGGGAAATTCACCCCTCCACTTT
TRBJ2-3	TRBV15	-	-	CATSRGGSTDTQYF	TGTGCCACCAGCAGAGGCGGTAGCACAGATACGCAGTATTTT
TRBJ2-7	TRBV7-7	-	-	CASSLVGAGVIYEQYF	TGTGCTAGCAGCTTAGTAGGCGCAGGGGTTATTTACGAGCAGTACTTC
TRBJ1-2	TRBV19	TRBD1	-	CASSIFRDRVKVGYTF	TGTGCCAGTAGTATATTCCGGGACAGGGTGAAAGTTGGCTACACCTTC
TRBJ1-6	TRBV5-6	-	-	CASRGAGNNSPLHF	TGTGCCAGCCGCGGGGCAGGAAATAATTCACCCCTCCACTTT
TRBJ2-4	TRBV6-2/TRBV6-3	TRBD1	-	CASSYTGTGESWAKNIQYF	TGTGCCAGCAGTTACACCGGGACAGGGGAGTCATGGGCCAAAAACATTCAGTACTTC
TRBJ2-5	TRBV19	-	-	CASSRSHQETQYF	TGTGCCAGTAGTCGCAGTCATCAAGAGACCCAGTACTTC
TRBJ1-5	TRBV6-5	-	-	CASSRDYSNQPQHF	TGTGCCAGCAGTCGGGATTATAGCAATCAGCCCCAGCATTTT
TRBJ1-5	TRBV7-2	TRBD1	-	CASSLTGQDSNQPQHF	TGTGCCAGCAGCTTAACGGGACAGGATAGCAATCAGCCCCAGCATTTT